Shown below are 18 T cell receptor beta chains from a single sample sequenced in a study of CD8 T cells in ankylosing spondylitis. One entry per CDR3 protein, called by TCRdb with MiXCR from the 5' RACE reads. In the table there are around 130,000 distinct CDR3 sequences, around 7% of which are singletons. Sequenced material: blood, either unsorted or a sorted T cell fraction (not recorded which). These receptors all stem from a male donor with ankylosing spondylitis or in good health (not recorded which).

At least ten counts were recorded for this clonotype. The rearrangement joins TRBV7-8 to TRBJ1-2, with a weak D call TRBD1 (5 bases). The CDR3 loop spans 14 amino acids. V gave up 5 bases and J gave up 4 bases, with 14 bases separating them. Germline CDR1 reads SGHVS; CDR2 reads FQNEAQ. The CDR3 spells CASSPPEGTYGYTF. CDR3 coding DNA: TGTGCCAGCAGCCCGCCGGAAGGGACCTATGGCTACACCTTC.

This clonotype came up many times. V is TRBV2 and J is TRBJ2-1, with 11 bases aligning to TRBD1. The CDR3 runs 13 residues. The J segment lost 6 bases and the V segment lost 7 bases, leaving 2 bases of the junction unmatched. The germline V gene encodes CDR1 SNHLY and CDR2 FYNNEI. The CDR3 reads CASTGTGGNEQFF. CDR3 sequence (DNA): TGTGCCAGCACCGGGACAGGGGGCAATGAGCAGTTCTTC.

This clonotype showed up many times. The CDR3 DNA follows: TGTGCCAGCAGTTACCCCGGGCGCCCCTACGAGCAGTACTTC. Amino acid sequence: CASSYPGRPYEQYF. The V call is TRBV6-5, the J call TRBJ2-7; no reliable D call. CDR3 length equals 14 residues. The V gene lost 2 bases and the J gene lost 2 bases, with 10 bases spanning the gap. CDR1 and CDR2 from the germline V gene are MNHEY and SVGAGI.

The chain uses TRBV11-1 and TRBJ2-7; perhaps TRBD1 as D (6 bases). Trimming removed 5 bases at V and 3 bases at J, with 14 bases between. Germline V lookup: CDR1 SGHAT, CDR2 FQDESV (reference sequence). The CDR3 extends over 14 amino acids. CDR3 sequence reads: CASSVTGYGYEQYF. The CDR3 nucleotides read TGTGCCAGCAGCGTAACAGGGTACGGCTACGAGCAGTACTTC.

This clonotype was counted a few times. The gene calls are TRBV20-1 and TRBJ2-1, with D tentatively TRBD1 (6 bases). The CDR3 runs to 16 residues. V lost 5 bases, J lost 0 bases, and 17 bases lay in between. CDR1 and CDR2 (germline): DFQATT, SNEGSKA (reference sequence). The CDR3 here is CSAALQGLSSYNEQFF. Here the CDR3 DNA reads TGCAGTGCTGCGCTACAGGGATTAAGCTCCTACAATGAGCAGTTCTTC.

A note on this clonotype: This may come from a read error, since a much larger clone is one base off. The chain is built from TRBV2 and TRBJ1-1; 7 bases map to TRBD1. The CDR3 contains 14 residues. V shed 6 bases and J 0 bases; nucleotides not matched to a gene: 4. Germline lookup yields CDR1 SNHLY and CDR2 FYNNEI. The DNA of the CDR3 is TGTGCCAGCAGCCCGACAGGGCTGAACACTGAAGCTTTCTTT. The encoded protein is CASSPTGLNTEAFF.

This clonotype was found many times. The V gene is TRBV20-1, the J gene TRBJ1-5; TRBD1 is a possible D gene (5 bases). Germline V lookup: CDR1 DFQATT, CDR2 SNEGSKA (reference sequence). The CDR3 consists of 14 residues. Trimming stripped 5 bases from V and 0 bases from J, with 11 bases between. The DNA of the CDR3 is TGCAGTGCTGAGGGGTTCGCTAGCAATCAGCCCCAGCATTTT. It yields the protein CSAEGFASNQPQHF.

The sample holds many counts of this clonotype. The chain employs TRBV5-1 and TRBJ2-7; no clear D. CDR3 length: 14 residues. Trimming removed 0 bases from V and 4 bases from J, with 11 bases in between. The germline V gene has CDR1 SGHRS and CDR2 YFSETQ. This CDR3 is CASSLVVGNYEQYF. CDR3 sequence (DNA): TGCGCCAGCAGCTTGGTCGTAGGGAATTACGAGCAGTACTTC. Filled out from reference TRBV5-1 and TRBJ2-7, the complete variable domain reads KAGVTQTPRYLIKTRGQQVTLSCSPISGHRSVSWYQQTPGQGLQFLFEYFSETQRNKGNFPGRFSGRQFSNSRSEMNVSTLELGDSALYLCASSLVVGNYEQYFGPGTRLTVT.

In its sample, this clonotype was seen many times. The V call is TRBV18, the J call TRBJ2-7, with 10 bases lining up with TRBD1. J gave up 4 bases and V 3 bases, and 9 bases lay outside the gene matches. This CDR3 has 16 amino acids. Germline-derived CDR1 and CDR2 are KGHSH and LQKENI. The CDR3 nucleotides read TGTGCCAGCTCACCTACGGCCGGGACAGGGGTGTACGAGCAGTACTTC. It yields the protein CASSPTAGTGVYEQYF.

At least ten counts were recorded for this clonotype. The chain carries TRBV20-1 and TRBJ1-6, with D possibly TRBD1 on 5 matching bases. The CDR3 covers 16 residues. Trimming left V 0 bases short and J 7 bases short, with 16 bases between. Germline V gene lookup returns CDR1 DFQATT and CDR2 SNEGSKA (reference sequence). CDR3 DNA: TGCAGTGCTAGAGATGAGGGGAAGGGAGGGAATTCACCCCTCCACTTT. Protein sequence: CSARDEGKGGNSPLHF.

Ten or more counts support this clonotype. This chain links TRBV29-1 with TRBJ2-3, with 8 bases identical to TRBD1. The V segment lost 6 bases and the J segment 1 base; nucleotides outside the gene matches: 6. The CDR3 totals 14 residues. Looked up from germline, CDR1 is SQVTM and CDR2 is ANQGSEA. The DNA of the CDR3 is TGCAGCGTCAGGACAGGGCTGGGCACAGATACGCAGTATTTT. Translating it yields CSVRTGLGTDTQYF.

This clonotype was found many times. This chain connects TRBV5-1 to TRBJ2-7, with TRBD2 matching over 9 bases. Germline V CDR1 and CDR2: SGHRS, YFSETQ. The J segment lost 3 bases and the V segment lost 0 bases, leaving 13 bases of the junction unmatched. The CDR3 covers 18 residues. As DNA, the CDR3 is TGCGCCAGCAGCTTGGCTTCTGCGGGGGGGCAAGTCTACTACGAGCAGTACTTC. Amino acids: CASSLASAGGQVYYEQYF.

As concerns this clonotype: The junction departs from germline at one end; a sequencing error may be responsible. The chain uses TRBV3-1 and TRBJ2-7; 10 bases align to TRBD2. The germline V gene has CDR1 LGHDT and CDR2 YNNKEL (reference sequence). The CDR3 has 18 amino acids. CDR3 amino acids: CACSKALYPASGSYEQYF. For the CDR3, the DNA is TGTGCCTGCAGCAAAGCGCTCTACCCGGCTAGCGGGAGCTACGAGCAGTACTTC.

This clonotype was observed many times. The chain links TRBV9 to TRBJ2-1; D may be TRBD2 (5 bases). V gave up 4 bases and J gave up 6 bases, with 14 bases separating them. The CDR3 runs to 14 residues. CDR1 is SGDLS and CDR2 is YYNGEE in the germline V gene. The CDR3 region is CASSPGIKSNEQFF. The CDR3 DNA sequence: TGTGCCAGCAGCCCCGGGATTAAAAGCAATGAGCAGTTCTTC. The complete variable domain, with remaining parts taken from reference TRBV9 and TRBJ2-1, reads DSGVTQTPKHLITATGQRVTLRCSPRSGDLSVYWYQQSLDQGLQFLIQYYNGEERAKGNILERFSAQQFPDLHSELNLSSLELGDSALYFCASSPGIKSNEQFFGPGTRLTVL.

This clonotype came up many times. V usage is TRBV24-1 and J usage is TRBJ2-7; 11 bases match TRBD1. With V trimmed by 9 bases and J by 5 bases, 2 bases remained unmatched. Germline V gives CDR1 KGHDR, CDR2 SFDVKD. This CDR3 comprises 12 residues. The CDR3 DNA is TGTGCCACCGGACAGGGGGCCCACGAGCAGTACTTC. This gives the protein CATGQGAHEQYF.

This clonotype was detected many times. The genes are TRBV20-1 and TRBJ2-3; 10 nucleotides match TRBD2. This CDR3 comprises 15 residues. The V segment lost 6 bases and the J segment 0 bases; nucleotides outside the gene matches: 6. Per the germline V gene, CDR1 is DFQATT and CDR2 is SNEGSKA (reference sequence). The CDR3 sequence is CSAQRGGASTDTQYF. CDR3 DNA sequence: TGCAGTGCCCAGCGGGGGGGAGCTAGCACAGATACGCAGTATTTT.

This clonotype was recorded many times. This chain joins TRBV6-6 and TRBJ2-5; possible D gene TRBD2, 5 bases. The CDR3 length is 12 residues. V lost 7 bases and J lost 2, with 8 bases in between. CDR1 is MNHNY, CDR2 SVGAGI, per germline (reference sequence). The CDR3 DNA reads as TGTGCCAGCACCGAGGGTCAAGAGACCCAGTACTTC. It translates to CASTEGQETQYF.

This clonotype was recorded many times. The genes are TRBV7-2 and TRBJ1-2; TRBD1 agrees at 7 bases. The length of the CDR3 is 14 residues. Germline trimming cut 6 bases from V and 6 bases from J; bases unmatched to any gene: 10. CDR1 and CDR2 (germline): SGHTA, FQGNSA. Here the CDR3 reads CASSPWVRGDGYTF. In DNA form, the CDR3 reads TGTGCCAGCAGTCCTTGGGTCAGGGGGGATGGCTACACCTTC.